Only a few counts were recorded for the clone carrying this T cell receptor (beta chain). No antigen is known for it. Germline V lookup: CDR1 PRHDT, CDR2 FYEKMQ (reference sequence). This CDR3 has 17 residues. Researchers ran the PCR with 60 Vbeta and 13 Jbeta primers. Assay used: immunoSEQ multiplex PCR; TCRdb lists only in-frame clones, some missing. The sample lists some 150,000 clones, around 73% occurring once. This entry comes from a study of cytomegalovirus exposure and HLA in healthy donors. The study's findings and limits: When a later analysis compared HLA-associated TCR beta chains with equally common others, the HLA-associated chains turned out to be more clonally expanded and to have lower generation probabilities.

The V call is TRBV13, the J call TRBJ2-5; D possibly corresponds to TRBD2 (5 bases). The J call could be wrong; TRBJ2-7 is a better fit for the DNA end. The source material was PBMCs. The sequence derives from a male donor in good health and CMV-seronegative. This CDR3 is CASSQPRGLLASSEQYF. CDR3 sequence (DNA): TGTGCCAGCAGCCAGCCACGAGGACTCCTTGCGAGTTCCGAGCAGTACTTC.